The subject of this entry is one TCR beta chain. Antigen specificity is unknown. This specimen belongs to a study of CD8 T cells in Susac syndrome. Relapsing-remitting disease, either stable or active, was present in the multiple sclerosis controls, who were treatment-naive patients. Bulk CD8+ and CD4+ cells came from magnetic negative isolation; CD8+ TEMRA by FACS. Random hexamers were used to reverse transcribe the RNA input (0.5 to 1 ug). TCRdb fed the immunoSEQ multiplex PCR reads into MiXCR, producing one record per CDR3 protein. The sample contains just over 150,000 distinct CDR3 sequences, approximately 96% of which appear only once. Study results and limitations: It was acknowledged in the study that the number of individuals who were included in its TCR sequencing and HLA analysis was relatively small.

The sequence derives from a human donor with multiple sclerosis. Sequenced sample: CD8+ T cells from PBMCs.

In DNA form, the CDR3 reads TGTGCCAGCAGTCACTCCCCGGTCCACGAGCAGTACTTC. It yields the protein CASSHSPVHEQYF. This sequence joins TRBV27 and TRBJ2-7, with D hard to call. Per the germline V gene, CDR1 is MNHEY and CDR2 is SMNVEV (reference sequence). Trimming removed 5 bases at V and 5 bases at J, with 13 bases between. The CDR3 is 13 residues long.